This TCR beta chain was found in a study of shared clonotypes between healthy human individuals. Study-level points and caveats: Sharing across four donors was seen in around 5% of naive CD4 clonotypes. The rarefaction results pointed to incomplete sorted-subset sequencing despite large depth.

This table comes from immunoSEQ multiplex PCR, and its TCRdb copy is limited to in-frame clones, with some not included. The top ten hold 0.1% to 0.15% of the sample, which has under 2,500,000 clones, roughly 95% seen once. CDR1 and CDR2 from the germline V gene are SGHTS and YDEGEE. V lost 1 base, J lost 5 bases, and 14 bases stayed unmatched. This CDR3 comprises 17 residues. For this clone: Antigen: not known.

The receptor was derived from a young man in good health. Specimen: naive CD4+ T cells sorted from blood. Regarding subset: CD45RA+ positively selected. This chain joins TRBV5-8 and TRBJ1-2, with 7 bases identical to TRBD1. CDR3 coding DNA: TGTGCCAGCAGCTTGATTCCGGGACAGACCGAACTTTATGGCTACACCTTC. It yields the protein CASSLIPGQTELYGYTF.